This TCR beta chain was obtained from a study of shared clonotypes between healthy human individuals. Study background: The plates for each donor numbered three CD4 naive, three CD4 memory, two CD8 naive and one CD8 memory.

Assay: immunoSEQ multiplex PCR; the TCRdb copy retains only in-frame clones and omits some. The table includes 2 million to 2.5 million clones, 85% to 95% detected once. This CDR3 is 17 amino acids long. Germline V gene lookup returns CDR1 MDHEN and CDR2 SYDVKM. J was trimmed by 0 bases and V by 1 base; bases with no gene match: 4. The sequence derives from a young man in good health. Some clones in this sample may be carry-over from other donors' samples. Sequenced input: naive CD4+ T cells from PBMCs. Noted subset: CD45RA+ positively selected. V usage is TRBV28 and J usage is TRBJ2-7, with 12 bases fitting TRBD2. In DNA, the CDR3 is TGTGCCAGCAGTTTATCTAGCGGGAGGGGAAACTCCTACGAGCAGTACTTC. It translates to CASSLSSGRGNSYEQYF.